This T cell receptor beta chain was recorded in a study of blood T cell repertoires in COVID-19. As for the study in general: Acute-phase and convalescent COVID-19 samples originated in the United States, Italy and Spain. PBMCs, B-cell-depleted T cells, or T cells provided the cDNA or gDNA that made up the material.

Germline loops: CDR1 MGHDK, CDR2 SYGVNS. This CDR3 contains 17 residues. The V gene lost 1 base and the J gene lost 4 bases, with 17 bases spanning the gap. Per the study methods: Researchers report that nucleated cell counts were estimated from reference gene primer amplification. Here immunoSEQ multiplex PCR was the method, and the copy in TCRdb shows in-frame clones only, minus some. The D gene and trimming were derived from the DNA, and the V and J assignments and clone size from that table. Found here are some 80,000 clones, 90% of them singletons; the top ten hold about 2.5%. The receptor was derived from a human donor in a cohort sampled during active COVID-19. The chain has TRBV25-1 and TRBJ1-5; D call uncertain. The sample taken for sequencing was peripheral blood. The CDR3 spells CASSEFRDSSINQPQHF. CDR3 in DNA: TGTGCCAGCAGTGAATTCCGGGATTCAAGTATAAATCAGCCCCAGCATTTT.